What follows are 14 T cell receptor beta chains derived from one specimen sequenced in a study of T cells in Graves' hyperthyroidism and ophthalmopathy. Authors of the study amplified TCR beta CDR3 regions from RNA transcripts. A first-round RT-PCR of the TCR CDR3 used the HTBI primer set. TCRdb re-analysed the multiplex PCR reads in MiXCR, keeping a single row per CDR3 protein. The repertoire consists of 530,000 or so distinct CDR3 sequences, with roughly 24% occurring once and the leading ten covering approximately 10%. The specimen was blood. The source is a woman younger than 45 with Graves' ophthalmopathy.

The V and J genes are TRBV28 and TRBJ2-6, with no clear D. This CDR3 region has 16 residues. The germline V and J ends were trimmed by 4 bases and 0 bases, with 10 bases remaining between them. Germline CDR1 and CDR2: MDHEN and SYDVKM. CDR3 amino acids: CASSSYGYSGANVLTF. DNA for the CDR3: TGTGCCAGCAGTTCGTACGGGTACTCTGGGGCCAACGTCCTGACTTTC.

V is TRBV11-2 and J is TRBJ1-2, with 7 bases that match TRBD1. The CDR3 consists of 15 residues. Unmatched junction bases numbered 11, after V lost 5 bases and J lost 5 bases. Germline V gives CDR1 SGHAT, CDR2 FQNNGV. The CDR3 nucleotides read TGTGCCAGCAGCCCAACCCAAAACAGGGGATATGGCTACACCTTC. Amino acids: CASSPTQNRGYGYTF.

Comments on this clonotype: A read error may explain this, as a much larger clone is one base away. The chain joins TRBV4-1 to TRBJ1-1, with D unclear. Trimming stripped 0 bases from V and 0 bases from J, with 2 bases between. CDR1 and CDR2 from the germline V gene are MGHRA and YSYEKL. The CDR3 loop spans 13 amino acids. CDR3 amino acids: CASSQEVNTEAFF. In nucleotides, the CDR3 is TGCGCCAGCAGCCAAGAGGTGAACACTGAAGCTTTCTTT.

This clonotype has only a few counts. The chain joins TRBV13 to TRBJ1-2, with a possible D match to TRBD1 (6 bases). Germline assignment: CDR1 PRHDT and CDR2 FYEKMQ (reference sequence). CDR3 length: 16 residues. Deletions cut 4 bases from V and 2 bases from J, with 17 bases between. The CDR3 protein is CASSSNDQGLNYGYTF. As DNA, the CDR3 is TGTGCCAGCAGCTCCAACGACCAGGGGCTAAACTATGGCTACACCTTC.

In this sample, this clonotype turned up many times. This chain links TRBV12-3 or TRBV12-4 with TRBJ1-2; D unresolved. Trimming cost V 6 bases and J 4 bases, with 9 bases left between them. CDR3 length: 12 residues. The CDR3 nucleotides are TGTGCCAGCAGGCCACGGGGCTATGGCTACACCTTC. Translated, it gives CASRPRGYGYTF.

The chain combines TRBV5-1 with TRBJ2-5; perhaps TRBD1 as D (6 bases). The V end lost 0 bases, the J end lost 3 bases, and 15 bases lay between the germline ends. Germline CDR1 SGHRS, CDR2 YFSETQ. This CDR3 spans 16 amino acids. The CDR3 protein is CASSLAGRGEKETQYF. Written as DNA, the CDR3 is TGCGCCAGCAGCTTGGCAGGCAGGGGAGAGAAAGAGACCCAGTACTTC.

Concerning this clonotype: A much larger clone differs by one base, so this may be a read error. CDR3 sequence (DNA): TGTACCAGCCGTCAACGGGCAGCTAGCAATCAGCCCCAGCATTTT. It codes for CTSRQRAASNQPQHF. This rearrangement joins TRBV27 to TRBJ1-5; D unclear. CDR3 length: 15 amino acids. CDR1 and CDR2 (germline): MNHEY, SMNVEV (reference sequence).

This clonotype was observed a handful of times. The chain couples TRBV10-2 to TRBJ2-2, with D unclear. The CDR3 is made up of 13 amino acids. Germline CDR1 reads WSHSY; CDR2 reads SAAADI. Deletions cut 4 bases from V and 1 base from J, with 4 bases between. CDR3 DNA sequence: TGCGCCAGCAGTGGAGAGAACACCGGGGAGCTGTTTTTT. Translation gives CASSGENTGELFF.

This clonotype was picked up many times. The V and J genes are TRBV12-3 or TRBV12-4 and TRBJ2-2; the match to TRBD1 covers 9 bases. V gave up 5 bases and J gave up 2 bases; unmatched junction bases: 6. The CDR3 contains 16 residues. The CDR3 is CASSDTGGGNTGELFF. Written as DNA, the CDR3 is TGTGCCAGCAGTGATACAGGGGGCGGAAACACCGGGGAGCTGTTTTTT.

A word on this clonotype: A junction boundary mismatches the germline segment, possibly from a read error. The chain has TRBV12-3 or TRBV12-4 and TRBJ2-7; 9 positions match TRBD2. The CDR3 totals 14 residues. The CDR3, as DNA: TGTGCCAGCAGTTTATCGACTAGCGGCCACGAGCAGCACTTC. Encoded protein: CASSLSTSGHEQHF.

This clonotype has a handful of counts. The chain has TRBV11-2 and TRBJ2-7; D is perhaps TRBD1 (5 bases). Looked up from germline, CDR1 is SGHAT and CDR2 is FQNNGV. Trimming shortened V by 5 bases and J by 2 bases, and 13 bases separated the two germline ends. This CDR3 is built from 14 residues. The chain's CDR3 is CASSTLTEPYEQYF. The CDR3 nucleotides are TGTGCCAGCAGCACCCTGACAGAGCCCTACGAGCAGTACTTC.

This chain joins TRBV20-1 and TRBJ2-3, with 8 bases aligning to TRBD2. The CDR3 covers 14 residues. Losses at the gene ends were 5 bases for V and 3 bases for J; bases not matched to a gene: 7. Looked up from germline, CDR1 is DFQATT and CDR2 is SNEGSKA (reference sequence). The CDR3 DNA reads TGCAGTGCTGTAGCGGGGTTTGAGACAGATACGCAGTATTTT. Its translation: CSAVAGFETDTQYF.

The chain joins TRBV9 to TRBJ1-3; a weak D match, TRBD1 (6 bases). V lost 4 bases to trimming and J lost 4 bases, with 15 bases between them. The CDR3 consists of 15 residues. Looked up from germline, CDR1 is SGDLS and CDR2 is YYNGEE. CDR3 region: CASSTQGSVGNTIYF. The CDR3 DNA sequence: TGTGCCAGCAGCACACAGGGTTCGGTGGGAAACACCATATATTTT. The variable domain in full, with the rest retrieved from reference TRBV9 and TRBJ1-3, is DSGVTQTPKHLITATGQRVTLRCSPRSGDLSVYWYQQSLDQGLQFLIQYYNGEERAKGNILERFSAQQFPDLHSELNLSSLELGDSALYFCASSTQGSVGNTIYFGEGSWLTVV.

This chain links TRBV20-1 with TRBJ1-5; D gene unclear. This CDR3 has 15 amino acids. Per germline, CDR1 DFQATT and CDR2 SNEGSKA (reference sequence). Trimming stripped 3 bases from V and 0 bases from J, with 12 bases between. The CDR3 region has the DNA TGCAGTGCTAGCTATGGCCGATTTAGCAATCAGCCCCAGCATTTT. Protein product: CSASYGRFSNQPQHF.